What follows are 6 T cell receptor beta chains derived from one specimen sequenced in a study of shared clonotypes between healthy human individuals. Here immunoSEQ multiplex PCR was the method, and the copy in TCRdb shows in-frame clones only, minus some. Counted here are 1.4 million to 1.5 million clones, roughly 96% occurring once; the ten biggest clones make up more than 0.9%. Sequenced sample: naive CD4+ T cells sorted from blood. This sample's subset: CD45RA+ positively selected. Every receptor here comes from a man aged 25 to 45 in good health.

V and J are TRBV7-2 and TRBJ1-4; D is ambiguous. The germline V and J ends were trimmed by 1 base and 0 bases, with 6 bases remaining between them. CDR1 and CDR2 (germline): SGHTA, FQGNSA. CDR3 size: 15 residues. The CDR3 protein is CASSLVAPTNEKLFF. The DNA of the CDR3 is TGTGCCAGCAGCTTAGTGGCACCAACTAATGAAAAACTGTTTTTT.

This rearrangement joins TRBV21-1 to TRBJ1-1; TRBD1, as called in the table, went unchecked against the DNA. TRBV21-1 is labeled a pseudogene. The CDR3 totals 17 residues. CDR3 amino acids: CASSGPDRGGMNTEAFF. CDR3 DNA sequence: TGTGCCAGCAGCGGTCCCGACAGGGGTGGGATGAACACTGAAGCTTTCTTT.

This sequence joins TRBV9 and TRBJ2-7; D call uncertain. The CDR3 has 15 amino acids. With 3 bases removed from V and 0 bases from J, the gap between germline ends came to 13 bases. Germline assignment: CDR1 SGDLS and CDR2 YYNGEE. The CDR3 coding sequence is TGTGCCAGCAGCGCCAGCCCAGCACCCTCCTACGAGCAGTACTTC. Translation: CASSASPAPSYEQYF.

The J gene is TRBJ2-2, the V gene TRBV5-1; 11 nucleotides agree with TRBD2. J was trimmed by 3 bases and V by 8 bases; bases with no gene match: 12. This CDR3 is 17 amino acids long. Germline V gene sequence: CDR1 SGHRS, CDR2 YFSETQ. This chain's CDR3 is CASTALAGGVDTGELFF. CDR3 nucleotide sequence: TGCGCCAGTACAGCCCTAGCGGGAGGCGTAGACACCGGGGAGCTGTTTTTT.

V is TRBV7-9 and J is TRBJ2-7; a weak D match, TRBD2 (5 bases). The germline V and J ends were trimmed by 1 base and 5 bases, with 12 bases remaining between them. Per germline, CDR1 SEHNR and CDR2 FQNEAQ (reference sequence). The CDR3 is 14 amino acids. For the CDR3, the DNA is TGTGCCAGCAGCTTAGGGGAGTATTTCGACGAGCAGTACTTC. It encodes CASSLGEYFDEQYF.

The CDR3 reads CASSQDRVRQPQHF. The CDR3 DNA is TGTGCCAGCAGCCAGGACAGGGTTCGTCAGCCCCAGCATTTT. V usage is TRBV7-2 and J usage is TRBJ1-5, with 8 bases aligning to TRBD1. The CDR3 length is 14 residues. Germline V gene lookup returns CDR1 SGHTA and CDR2 FQGNSA. Losses at the gene ends were 5 bases for V and 6 bases for J; bases not matched to a gene: 6. Full variable domain (missing parts from reference TRBV7-2 and TRBJ1-5): GAGVSQSPSNKVTEKGKDVELRCDPISGHTALYWYRQSLGQGLEFLIYFQGNSAPDKSGLPSDRFSAERTGGSVSTLTIQRTQQEDSAVYLCASSQDRVRQPQHFGDGTRLSIL.